One TCR beta chain is described in this entry. Trimming removed 4 bases at V and 4 bases at J, with 9 bases between. Germline-derived CDR1 and CDR2 are SGHTS and YDEGEE. CDR3 length: 14 residues. This record comes from a study of control samples from healthy donors and cancer patients. Sequencing was performed with immunoSEQ multiplex PCR; in TCRdb, only in-frame clones are kept and a portion is missing. The sample carries 15,000 to 20,000 clones, around four fifths recorded once. The origin of this receptor is a woman in her 70s with lung cancer. This chain connects TRBV5-8 to TRBJ2-6, with a tentative D call TRBD1 (5 bases). Sequencing was done on a sample of PBMCs. The DNA of the CDR3 is TGTGCCAGCAGCCTCAGGACAGGGGCCAACGTCCTGACTTTC. It is translated as CASSLRTGANVLTF.